This T cell receptor (beta chain) is drawn from a study of cytomegalovirus exposure and HLA in healthy donors. On this clone: Its cognate antigen is unknown.

This CDR3 comprises 12 residues. Germline loops: CDR1 SGHDT, CDR2 YYEEEE. V was trimmed by 2 bases and J by 1 base, leaving 3 bases between them. PCR was performed using 60 Vbeta and 13 Jbeta primers. Clones were read by immunoSEQ multiplex PCR, and TCRdb kept only the in-frame ones, dropping some. The sample lists 87,000 or so clones; 64% were seen once. Notes on the study in general: Across donors, sequencing depth was assumed by presence/absence analyses to be roughly uniform. A reported reduction in N-insertions relative to the approximately 640-donor mean was seen in an Asian-associated ancestry cluster in a later analysis. The majority of TCR sequences were rare, yet some public TCRs appeared in many donors.

The sequenced sample was PBMCs. The source is a man aged 55 to 69 in good health and CMV-seronegative. This chain links TRBV5-6 with TRBJ1-1; D is ambiguous. Written as DNA, the CDR3 is TGTGCCAGCAGCTTAGCGAACACTGAAGCTTTCTTT. Its protein product is CASSLANTEAFF.